This TCR beta chain was found in a study of cytomegalovirus exposure and HLA in healthy donors. Study-wide results and caveats: The number of N-insertions in an Asian-associated ancestry cluster was reportedly below the approximately 680-donor mean in a later analysis. The study flagged around 150 TCR beta chains as cytomegalovirus-associated.

In the PCR, 60 Vbeta and 13 Jbeta primers were used. Sequencing was performed with immunoSEQ multiplex PCR; in TCRdb, only in-frame clones are kept and a portion is missing. The table lists about 92,000 clones, roughly 81% of them singletons. Details on this clone: The antigen is undetermined.

This CDR3 has 15 residues. The germline V gene has CDR1 MNHNY and CDR2 SVGAGI (reference sequence). V dropped 6 bases and J dropped 9; count of bases not matched to a gene: 8. The receptor's source is a woman aged 18-35 years in good health and CMV-seropositive. Input material: PBMCs. The chain recombines TRBV6-6 with TRBJ2-1; 13 bases are shared with TRBD2. CDR3 loop: CASSLRTSGSAEQFF. The CDR3 nucleotides read TGTGCCAGCAGCCTAAGGACTAGCGGGAGTGCTGAGCAGTTCTTC.